Each of the 21 T cell receptor beta chains below was sequenced from the same sample in a study of Graves' ophthalmopathy and Graves' hyperthyroidism. The authors amplified TCR beta CDR3 regions from RNA transcripts. Second-round multiplex PCR followed a first-round RT-PCR using HTBI primers. MiXCR, run by TCRdb on the multiplex PCR reads, gives a single entry per CDR3 protein. The data contain over a million distinct CDR3 sequences, about 38% of them singletons. Sequences were obtained from peripheral blood or thyroid tissue (not recorded which). The origin of the receptors is an adult man with Graves' hyperthyroidism.

The chain has TRBV29-1 and TRBJ1-4; TRBD1 matches 10 bases. J was trimmed by 2 bases and V by 8 bases; bases with no gene match: 5. This CDR3 comprises 14 residues. In germline, CDR1 is SQVTM, CDR2 ANQGSEA. CDR3 sequence: CSSQTGGTNEKLFF. The CDR3 DNA follows: TGCAGCTCACAGACAGGGGGCACTAATGAAAAACTGTTTTTT.

To note about this clonotype: A clone one base away is much larger, so this may be a read error. The chain combines TRBV24-1 with TRBJ2-5, with 7 bases fitting TRBD2. This CDR3 spans 15 amino acids. CDR1 is KGHDR and CDR2 is SFDVKD in the germline V gene. This chain's CDR3 is CATSDYGGREEAQYF. The CDR3 DNA is TGTGCCACCAGTGATTACGGGGGGAGGGAAGAGGCCCAGTACTTC.

The chain carries TRBV10-3 and TRBJ2-5, with a weak D call TRBD2 (5 bases). The germline V gene encodes CDR1 ENHRY and CDR2 SYGVKD. The CDR3 covers 16 residues. V lost 3 bases and J 4 bases, leaving 18 bases between the germline ends. CDR3 region: CAISDTSAEGLETQYF. As DNA, the CDR3 is TGTGCCATCAGTGACACGTCCGCAGAGGGATTAGAGACCCAGTACTTC.

V gene TRBV12-3 or TRBV12-4 combines with J gene TRBJ2-7, with 9 nucleotides matching TRBD1. V lost 2 bases to trimming and J lost 1 base; unmatched junction nucleotides: 3. The CDR3 extends over 15 amino acids. The CDR3 bases are TGTGCCAGCAGTTTAACAGGGGGCAAGTCCTACGAGCAGTACTTC. This sequence encodes CASSLTGGKSYEQYF.

This clonotype was recorded at least ten times. The CDR3 region has the DNA TGTGCCAGCAGCTTTGGACCGTTGAACACTGAAGCTTTCTTT. Amino acids: CASSFGPLNTEAFF. The genes are TRBV11-2 and TRBJ1-1; D is unclear. CDR1 and CDR2 (germline): SGHAT, FQNNGV. CDR3 size: 14 residues. V was shortened by 3 bases and J by 0 bases, with 8 bases between the two germline ends.

The chain is built from TRBV2 and TRBJ1-5, with D possibly matching TRBD1 (5 bases). Germline-derived CDR1 and CDR2 are SNHLY and FYNNEI. CDR3 length: 15 residues. The V and J ends lost 3 bases and 4 bases respectively, with 13 bases between them. The CDR3 sequence: CASSDGTSVNQPQHF. The CDR3 DNA follows: TGTGCCAGCAGTGACGGGACTAGCGTTAATCAGCCCCAGCATTTT.

This clonotype has more than one count but fewer than ten. The rearrangement links TRBV5-1 to TRBJ2-7; 9 bases match TRBD1. J lost 2 bases, V lost 4 bases, and 4 bases had no gene match. The CDR3 loop spans 14 amino acids. CDR1 is SGHRS and CDR2 is YFSETQ in the germline V gene. The CDR3 is CASSDRDRAYEQYF. Written as DNA, the CDR3 is TGCGCCAGCAGCGACCGGGACAGGGCCTACGAGCAGTACTTC. Variable domain in full (rest from reference TRBV5-1 and TRBJ2-7): KAGVTQTPRYLIKTRGQQVTLSCSPISGHRSVSWYQQTPGQGLQFLFEYFSETQRNKGNFPGRFSGRQFSNSRSEMNVSTLELGDSALYLCASSDRDRAYEQYFGPGTRLTVT.

To note about this clonotype: One end of the junction varies from germline; a read error may be responsible. This rearrangement joins TRBV7-9 to TRBJ2-7; the D is unclear. Germline assignment: CDR1 SEHNR and CDR2 FQNEAQ (reference sequence). This CDR3 is built from 14 residues. The CDR3 nucleotides are TGCGCCAGCAGCCCAGACTTGCTCTCCTACGAGCAGTACTTC. Encoded protein: CASSPDLLSYEQYF.

This clonotype showed up just a few times. The chain is built from TRBV20-1 and TRBJ2-7, with 7 positions matching TRBD1. The V gene end was trimmed by 3 bases and the J gene end by 6 bases; junction bases not matched to a gene: 8. The CDR3 is 13 residues long. From germline, CDR1 is DFQATT and CDR2 SNEGSKA (reference sequence). In nucleotides, the CDR3 is TGCAGTGCTAGCGGAACAGGGGTCTCCGAGCAGTACTTC. As protein: CSASGTGVSEQYF.

This clonotype has a count of ten or more. CDR3 in amino acids: CSVEFEGHYGYTF. CDR3 sequence (DNA): TGCAGCGTTGAATTCGAGGGACACTATGGCTACACCTTC. The V call is TRBV29-1, the J call TRBJ1-2; D might be TRBD1 (5 bases). The CDR3 covers 13 residues. In germline, CDR1 is SQVTM, CDR2 ANQGSEA. Trimming removed 2 bases at V and 3 bases at J, with 10 bases between. Full variable domain (remainder filled in from reference TRBV29-1 and TRBJ1-2): SAVISQKPSRDICQRGTSLTIQCQVDSQVTMMFWYRQQPGQSLTLIATANQGSEATYESGFVIDKFPISRPNLTFSTLTVSNMSPEDSSIYLCSVEFEGHYGYTFGSGTRLTVV.

V gene TRBV9 combines with J gene TRBJ1-3, with a tentative D call TRBD1 (6 bases). The V and J ends lost 4 bases and 9 bases respectively, with 17 bases between them. Germline V gene lookup returns CDR1 SGDLS and CDR2 YYNGEE. The CDR3 is made up of 14 amino acids. The CDR3 spells CASSLWTAPVTIYF. In DNA, the CDR3 is TGTGCCAGCAGCCTCTGGACAGCCCCAGTCACCATATATTTT. Full variable domain (missing parts from reference TRBV9 and TRBJ1-3): DSGVTQTPKHLITATGQRVTLRCSPRSGDLSVYWYQQSLDQGLQFLIQYYNGEERAKGNILERFSAQQFPDLHSELNLSSLELGDSALYFCASSLWTAPVTIYFGEGSWLTVV.

The sample holds a few counts of this clonotype. The rearrangement links TRBV7-2 to TRBJ1-1; possible D gene TRBD1, 6 bases. The CDR3 is 14 amino acids. Trimming removed 4 bases from V and 5 bases from J, with 14 bases in between. Germline loops: CDR1 SGHTA, CDR2 FQGNSA. The CDR3 DNA follows: TGTGCCAGCAGCTCCACAGGGATGGAGACTGAAGCTTTCTTT. Its translation: CASSSTGMETEAFF.

V usage is TRBV29-1 and J usage is TRBJ2-7, with a weak D call TRBD2 (5 bases). Germline CDR1 reads SQVTM; CDR2 reads ANQGSEA. V lost 5 bases to trimming and J lost 0 bases, with 14 bases between them. There are 14 residues in the CDR3. The CDR3 DNA reads as TGCAGCGTTAGCCGAGGGTCAGACTCCTACGAGCAGTACTTC. This sequence encodes CSVSRGSDSYEQYF.

This clonotype was seen many times. The chain combines TRBV5-6 with TRBJ1-5, with 9 bases matching TRBD1. Germline CDR1 and CDR2: SGHDT and YYEEEE. CDR3 size: 14 residues. The junction had 6 bases not matched to a gene; V was cut back by 5 bases and J by 6 bases. In nucleotides, the CDR3 is TGTGCCAGCAGACGACAGGGGGAGGGTCAGCCCCAGCATTTT. Encoded protein: CASRRQGEGQPQHF.

The chain uses TRBV7-8 and TRBJ1-1, with 7 bases that match TRBD1. The CDR3 runs to 15 residues. V shed 6 bases and J 0 bases; nucleotides not matched to a gene: 7. Germline values: CDR1 SGHVS, CDR2 FQNEAQ. This chain's CDR3 is CASRSGTVMNTEAFF. The CDR3 DNA is TGTGCCAGCAGGTCTGGGACAGTCATGAACACTGAAGCTTTCTTT.

The rearrangement joins TRBV25-1 to TRBJ1-1; perhaps TRBD1 as D (6 bases). CDR3 size: 16 residues. Trimming cost V 4 bases and J 0 bases, with 15 bases left between them. Germline V gene lookup returns CDR1 MGHDK and CDR2 SYGVNS. The CDR3 DNA sequence: TGTGCCAGCAGTGCTTTACAGGGCGAAATGAACACTGAAGCTTTCTTT. Its protein is CASSALQGEMNTEAFF.

Many counts were recorded for this clonotype. The V call is TRBV29-1, the J call TRBJ1-4; D gene ambiguous. Germline CDR1 reads SQVTM; CDR2 reads ANQGSEA. CDR3 length: 13 amino acids. Trimming removed 4 bases from V and 0 bases from J, with 6 bases in between. As DNA, the CDR3 is TGCAGCGTTGTCGGAGCAACTAATGAAAAACTGTTTTTT. Protein product: CSVVGATNEKLFF.

The CDR3 here is CASSEPGLAGELFF. In DNA, the CDR3 is TGTGCCAGCAGTGAACCAGGACTAGCGGGGGAGCTGTTTTTT. This chain joins TRBV2 and TRBJ2-2, with 9 positions matching TRBD2. The CDR3 has 14 amino acids. The germline CDR1 and CDR2 sequences are SNHLY and FYNNEI. With V trimmed by 2 bases and J by 8 bases, 3 bases remained unmatched.

Many counts were recorded for this clonotype. The chain couples TRBV12-3 or TRBV12-4 to TRBJ1-2; no clear D. Trimming took 6 bases from V and 0 from J, leaving 8 bases between them. This CDR3 comprises 13 residues. The DNA for the CDR3 is TGTGCCAGCAGCCCGACAACTAACTATGGCTACACCTTC. Translated: CASSPTTNYGYTF.

The table lists this clonotype with many counts. The chain couples TRBV6-2 or TRBV6-3 to TRBJ1-6; D perhaps matches TRBD1 (5 bases). Germline CDR1 is MNHEY and CDR2 is SVGEGT. V was pared by 2 bases and J by 15 bases, with 14 bases between. CDR3 length equals 13 residues. CDR3 DNA: TGTGCCAGCAGTTACCCTACCGCAAGGGGCCTCCACTTT. Translation: CASSYPTARGLHF.

The V call is TRBV20-1, the J call TRBJ1-6; D might be TRBD1 (5 bases). CDR1 is DFQATT, CDR2 SNEGSKA, per germline (reference sequence). The CDR3 is made up of 12 amino acids. Trimming cost V 5 bases and J 15 bases, with 17 bases left between them. CDR3 sequence (DNA): TGCAGTGCTGGAGGGGCGGGGTCGAACCTCCACTTT. Its translation is CSAGGAGSNLHF.